This T cell receptor (beta chain) stems from a study of blood T cell repertoires in COVID-19 (dated by TCRdb to about 2020). For context, the study as a whole: Samples covering the acute and convalescent phases of COVID-19 were provided by collaborators in the United States, Italy and Spain. The material from the prospective study consisted of cDNA or gDNA derived from T cells, B-cell-depleted T cells, or PBMCs. Deeply sampled blood TCRbeta repertoires from subjects exposed to, actively infected with, or recovered from COVID-19 were included in the dataset. The repertoires were released in a freely available public database meant as a resource for research on the immune response to SARS-CoV-2. Samples came from the ongoing ImmuneRACE study (first 160 participants) plus 1,254 subjects from 6 global collaborators. Sample metadata almost always included a de-identified subject ID, COVID-19 status, age in years and sex. Where available, HLA class I and class II types were obtained from metadata supplied by the sample provider rather than from assay-based typing. Results the study describes overall, beyond this receptor: Clinical and demographic metadata were provided uncurated, with the amount varying by source and participant.

Collaborating institutions collected whole blood in K2EDTA tubes following their own protocols. For TCRbeta analysis, collaborator samples were shipped as frozen whole blood, as isolated PBMCs, or as DNA extracted from either sample type. On this clone: The specificity of this receptor is unknown. No much larger clone exists at a distance of one base, and base qualities are not known.

The immunoSEQ Assay, a bias-controlled multiplex PCR, was used to amplify TCRbeta CDR3 regions from genomic DNA. The source study handled its data this way. Nucleated cell counts per sample were estimated from amplification of reference gene primers within the assay. To quantify the absolute abundance of each unique TCRbeta CDR3 rearrangement, sequence reads were collapsed and filtered. For each sample, productive Simpson clonality was calculated by taking the square root of Simpson's diversity index across productive rearrangements. The table was pulled from immuneACCESS by TCRdb, which kept in-frame rearrangements only. Such tables lose some clones; where checked, under half of the loss comes from unresolved V genes, and the rest has no known cause. Clone size and the V and J calls come from that table; the DNA yielded D and trimming. The sample has about 260,000 clones on record, approximately 88% of them singletons. The top ten constitute around 0.7% of the sample.

The CDR3, cysteine through phenylalanine, is 12 amino acids long. Here the CDR3 DNA is all that survives: 36 bases in frame from base 1. Reading the germline V gene (reference sequence) gives CDR1 MNHEY and CDR2 SMNVEV. V is cut by 4 bases and J by 4 bases, and the space between the germline ends is 8 bases. The receptor's source is a human donor in a cohort sampled during active COVID-19. Sequenced material: peripheral blood. The rearrangement joined TRBV27 to TRBJ2-7; the D gene identity is not certain. At the DNA level, the sequence is TGTGCCAGCAGTTCCACTGGTTACGAGCAGTACTTC. This encodes CASSSTGYEQYF.